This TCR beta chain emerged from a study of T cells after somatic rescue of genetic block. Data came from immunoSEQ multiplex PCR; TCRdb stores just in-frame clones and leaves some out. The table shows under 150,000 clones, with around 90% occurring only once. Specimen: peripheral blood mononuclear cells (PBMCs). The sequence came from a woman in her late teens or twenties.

The CDR3 DNA sequence: TGCGCCAGCAGCCAGGGAGACAGGGGGCGAAGCTATGGCTACACCTTC. Translating it yields CASSQGDRGRSYGYTF. The chain links TRBV4-1 to TRBJ1-2, with 10 bases matching TRBD1. The junction had 8 bases not matched to a gene; V was cut back by 3 bases and J by 4 bases. The CDR3 extends over 16 amino acids. CDR1 is MGHRA and CDR2 is YSYEKL in the germline V gene.